This T cell receptor beta chain appears in the sequencing data of a study of tumor-infiltrating lymphocytes in primary liver carcinoma. Germline DNA was also extracted, with blood RNA taken from unsorted whole blood. From 400 to 550 ng total RNA, TCR beta cDNA was generated with a primer in the constant region. It was through three nested multiplex PCR rounds of slightly modified ARM-PCR that TCR beta libraries arose. Investigators reported that the first two PCR rounds, at roughly 10 cycles each, used TRBV1-TRBV30 forward primers with a C-beta reverse primer. TCRdb independently ran MiXCR on the multiplex PCR reads; one entry per CDR3 protein. The table includes about 300,000 distinct CDR3 sequences, around three fifths detected once. V lost 6 bases to trimming and J lost 0 bases, with 19 bases between them. Germline values: CDR1 SGHRS, CDR2 YFSETQ. The CDR3 totals 17 residues.

This chain links TRBV5-1 with TRBJ2-1; D might be TRBD1 (6 bases). Sequenced: peripheral blood. The sequence derives from a man aged 35-49 years with primary liver carcinoma and hepatitis B virus infection. The CDR3: CASTSTNRVYSYNEQFF. CDR3 nucleotides: TGCGCCAGCACCTCCACTAACAGGGTCTACTCCTACAATGAGCAGTTCTTC. The whole variable domain, remainder taken from reference TRBV5-1 and TRBJ2-1, is KAGVTQTPRYLIKTRGQQVTLSCSPISGHRSVSWYQQTPGQGLQFLFEYFSETQRNKGNFPGRFSGRQFSNSRSEMNVSTLELGDSALYLCASTSTNRVYSYNEQFFGPGTRLTVL.